This TCR beta chain was captured by sequencing in a study of beta chain features in type 1 diabetes. CDR1 and CDR2 (germline): MDHEN, SYDVKM. J lost 3 bases, V lost 4 bases, and 4 bases had no gene match. CDR3 length: 16 amino acids. The isolated RNA, all of it, was reverse transcribed, so expressed TCRB transcripts were what got sequenced. Sequencing was performed with immunoSEQ multiplex PCR; in TCRdb, only in-frame clones are kept and a portion is missing. The table shows 850,000 to 900,000 clones, with 15% to 20% occurring only once. The receptor's source is a woman between 18 and 30 years old in good health. The rearrangement uses TRBV28 and TRBJ2-3; 13 nucleotides agree with TRBD2. Sequencing was done on a sample of naive CD4+ T cells from blood. This CDR3 is CASSSGLAGATDTQYF. In DNA, the CDR3 is TGTGCCAGCAGTTCAGGACTAGCGGGAGCGACAGATACGCAGTATTTT.